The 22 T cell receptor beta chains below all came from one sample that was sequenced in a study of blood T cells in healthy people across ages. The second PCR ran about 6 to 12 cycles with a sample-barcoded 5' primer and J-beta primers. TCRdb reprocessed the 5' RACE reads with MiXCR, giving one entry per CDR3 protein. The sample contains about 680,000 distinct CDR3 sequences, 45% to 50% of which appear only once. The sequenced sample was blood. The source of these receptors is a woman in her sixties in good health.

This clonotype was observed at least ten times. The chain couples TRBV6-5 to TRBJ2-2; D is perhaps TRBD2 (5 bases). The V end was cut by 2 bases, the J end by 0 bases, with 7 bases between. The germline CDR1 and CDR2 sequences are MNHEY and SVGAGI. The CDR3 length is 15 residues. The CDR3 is CASSYVGANTGELFF. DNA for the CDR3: TGTGCCAGCAGTTACGTGGGAGCGAACACCGGGGAGCTGTTTTTT.

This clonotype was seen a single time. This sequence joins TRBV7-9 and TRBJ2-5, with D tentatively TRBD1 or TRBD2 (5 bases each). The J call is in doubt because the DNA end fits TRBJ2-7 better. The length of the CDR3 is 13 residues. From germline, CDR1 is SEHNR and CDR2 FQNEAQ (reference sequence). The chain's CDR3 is CASSPWGSYEQYF. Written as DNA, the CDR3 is TGTGCCAGCAGCCCGTGGGGGTCCTACGAGCAGTACTTC.

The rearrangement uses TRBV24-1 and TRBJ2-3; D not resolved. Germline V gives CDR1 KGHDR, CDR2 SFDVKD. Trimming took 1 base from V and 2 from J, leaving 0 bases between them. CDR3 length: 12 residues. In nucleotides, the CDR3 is TGTGCCACCAGTGATTTCACAGATACGCAGTATTTT. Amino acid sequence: CATSDFTDTQYF.

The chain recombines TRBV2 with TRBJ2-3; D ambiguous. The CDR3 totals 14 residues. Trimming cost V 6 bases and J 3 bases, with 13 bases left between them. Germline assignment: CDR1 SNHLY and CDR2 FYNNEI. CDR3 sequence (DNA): TGTGCCAGCAGGCGAGTCTTAGGTACAGATACGCAGTATTTT. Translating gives CASRRVLGTDTQYF.

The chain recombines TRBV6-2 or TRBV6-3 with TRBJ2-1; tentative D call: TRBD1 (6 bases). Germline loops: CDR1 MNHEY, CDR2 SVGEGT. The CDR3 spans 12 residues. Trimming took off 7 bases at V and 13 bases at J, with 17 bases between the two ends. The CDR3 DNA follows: TGTGCCAGCACCAACCTCCGGACAGTACAGTTCTTC. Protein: CASTNLRTVQFF.

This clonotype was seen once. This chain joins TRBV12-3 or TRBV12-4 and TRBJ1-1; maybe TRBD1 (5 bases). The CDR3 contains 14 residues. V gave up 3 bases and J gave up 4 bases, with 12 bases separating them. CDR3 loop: CASSLLSGGTEAFF. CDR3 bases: TGTGCCAGCAGTTTGTTATCTGGGGGCACTGAAGCTTTCTTT.

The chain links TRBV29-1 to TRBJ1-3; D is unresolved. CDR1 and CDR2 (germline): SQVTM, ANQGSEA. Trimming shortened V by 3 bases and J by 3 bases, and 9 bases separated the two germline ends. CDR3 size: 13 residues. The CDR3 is CSVDPDIGNTIYF. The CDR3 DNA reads TGCAGCGTTGATCCCGACATTGGAAACACCATATATTTT.

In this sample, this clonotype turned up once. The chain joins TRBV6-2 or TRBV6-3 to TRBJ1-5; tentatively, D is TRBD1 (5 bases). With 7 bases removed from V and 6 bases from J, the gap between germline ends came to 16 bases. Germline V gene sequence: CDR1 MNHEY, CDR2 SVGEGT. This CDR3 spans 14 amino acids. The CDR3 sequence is CASNGDHGGQPQHF. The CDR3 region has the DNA TGTGCCAGCAATGGGGACCACGGGGGTCAGCCCCAGCATTTT.

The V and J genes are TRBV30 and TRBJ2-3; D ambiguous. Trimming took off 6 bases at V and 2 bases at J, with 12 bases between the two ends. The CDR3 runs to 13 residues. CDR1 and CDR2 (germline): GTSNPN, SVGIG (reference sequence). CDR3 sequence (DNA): TGTGCCTGCTTAAGCTGGGACACAGATACGCAGTATTTT. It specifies CACLSWDTDTQYF.

The CDR3 coding sequence is TGTGCCTGGAGTGTTTCCCGGATAGCGGGAGCGGGCGAGCAGTACTTC. Translating gives CAWSVSRIAGAGEQYF. This sequence joins TRBV30 and TRBJ2-4; 9 bases line up with TRBD2. The J call may not be correct, given that the DNA end is closer to TRBJ2-7. The germline V gene encodes CDR1 GTSNPN and CDR2 SVGIG (reference sequence). The CDR3 length is 16 residues.

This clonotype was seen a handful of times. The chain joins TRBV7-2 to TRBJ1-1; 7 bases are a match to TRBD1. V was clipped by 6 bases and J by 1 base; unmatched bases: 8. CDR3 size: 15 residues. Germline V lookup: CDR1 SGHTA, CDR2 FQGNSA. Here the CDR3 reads CASRLNQGGNTEAFF. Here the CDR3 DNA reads TGTGCCAGCAGATTAAACCAGGGGGGGAACACTGAAGCTTTCTTT.

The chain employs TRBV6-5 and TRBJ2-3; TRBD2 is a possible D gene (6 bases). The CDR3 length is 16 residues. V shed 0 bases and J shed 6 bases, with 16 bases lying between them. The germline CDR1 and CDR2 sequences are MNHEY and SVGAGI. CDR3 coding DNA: TGTGCCAGCAGTTACTCGAACCGGGAGCTAGCTGATACGCAGTATTTT. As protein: CASSYSNRELADTQYF.

The CDR3: CSARDTQGASDTQYF. As DNA, the CDR3 is TGCAGTGCTAGAGATACCCAGGGGGCATCAGATACGCAGTATTTT. The J gene is TRBJ2-3, the V gene TRBV20-1, with 8 bases fitting TRBD1. Germline loops: CDR1 DFQATT, CDR2 SNEGSKA (reference sequence). There are 15 residues in the CDR3. The trim removed 0 bases at V and 4 bases at J, leaving 6 bases unmatched.

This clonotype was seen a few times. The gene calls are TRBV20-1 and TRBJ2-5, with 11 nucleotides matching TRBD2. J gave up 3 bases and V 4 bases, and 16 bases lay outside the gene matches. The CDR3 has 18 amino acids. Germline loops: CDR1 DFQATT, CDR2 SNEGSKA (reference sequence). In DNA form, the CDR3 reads TGCAGTGCTAATGGAGCTTACGGGACTAGCGGCAAAAAAGAGACCCAGTACTTC. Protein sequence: CSANGAYGTSGKKETQYF.

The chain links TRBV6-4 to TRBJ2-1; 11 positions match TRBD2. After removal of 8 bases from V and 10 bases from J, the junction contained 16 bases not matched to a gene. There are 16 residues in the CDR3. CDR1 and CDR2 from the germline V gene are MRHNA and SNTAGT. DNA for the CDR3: TGTGCCAGCTCGACCCGTTTTGAACTAGCGGGAGTAGAGCAGTTCTTC. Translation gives CASSTRFELAGVEQFF.

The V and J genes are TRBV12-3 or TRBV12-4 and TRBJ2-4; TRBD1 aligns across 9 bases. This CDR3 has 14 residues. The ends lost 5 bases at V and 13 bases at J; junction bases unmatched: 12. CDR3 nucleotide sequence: TGTGCCAGCAGTAGACAGGGGGTCGATTATGGGCAGTACTTC. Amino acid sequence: CASSRQGVDYGQYF.

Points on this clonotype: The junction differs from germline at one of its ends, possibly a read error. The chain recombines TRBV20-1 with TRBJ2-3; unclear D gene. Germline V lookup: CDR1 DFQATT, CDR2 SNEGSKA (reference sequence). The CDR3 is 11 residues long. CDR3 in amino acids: CSPTLRDMQYF. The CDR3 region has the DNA TGCAGTCCTACCCTCAGAGATATGCAGTATTTT.

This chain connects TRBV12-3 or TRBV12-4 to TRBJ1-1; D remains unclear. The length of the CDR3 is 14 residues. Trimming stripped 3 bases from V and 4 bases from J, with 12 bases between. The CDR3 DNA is TGTGCCAGCAGTTTTTTGTGGGGAGGCACTGAAGCTTTCTTT. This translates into CASSFLWGGTEAFF.

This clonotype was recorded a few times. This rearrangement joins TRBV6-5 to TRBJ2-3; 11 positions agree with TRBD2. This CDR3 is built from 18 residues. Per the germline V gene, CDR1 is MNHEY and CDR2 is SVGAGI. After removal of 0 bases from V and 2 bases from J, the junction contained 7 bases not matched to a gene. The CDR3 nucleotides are TGTGCCAGCAGTTACTCCAACCTAGCGGGAGGTCCCACAGATACGCAGTATTTT. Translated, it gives CASSYSNLAGGPTDTQYF.

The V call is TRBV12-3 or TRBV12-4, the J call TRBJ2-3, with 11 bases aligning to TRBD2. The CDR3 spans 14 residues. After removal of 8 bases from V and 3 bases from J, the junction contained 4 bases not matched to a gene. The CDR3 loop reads CASSSGRRTDTQYF. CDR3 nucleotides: TGTGCCAGCTCTAGCGGGAGGCGGACAGATACGCAGTATTTT.

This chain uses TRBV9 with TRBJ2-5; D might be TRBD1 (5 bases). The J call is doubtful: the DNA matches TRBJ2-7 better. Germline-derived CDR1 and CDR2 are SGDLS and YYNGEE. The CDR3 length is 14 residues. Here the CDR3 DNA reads TGTGCCAGCAGCGCATCGACGGACACCTACGAGCAGTACTTC. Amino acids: CASSASTDTYEQYF.

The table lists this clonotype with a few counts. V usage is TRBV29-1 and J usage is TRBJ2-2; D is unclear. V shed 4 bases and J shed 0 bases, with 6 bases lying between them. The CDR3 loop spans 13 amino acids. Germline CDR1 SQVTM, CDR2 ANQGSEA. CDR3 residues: CSVGSSNTGELFF. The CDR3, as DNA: TGCAGCGTTGGGTCCTCGAACACCGGGGAGCTGTTTTTT.